The 31 T cell receptor beta chains below come from one sample, sequenced in a study of siplizumab effects on memory and regulatory T cells. The assay was immunoSEQ multiplex PCR, and TCRdb's table has in-frame clones only and misses some. Of approximately 94,000 clones in the sample, 80% to 95% were seen once. Source material: CD4+ T cells sorted from blood. Receptor source: a human donor in good health.

J is TRBJ1-2 and V is TRBV7-3; 7 nucleotides line up with TRBD1. Trimming cost V 2 bases and J 8 bases; bases outside gene matches: 5. The CDR3 runs 13 residues. Germline-derived CDR1 and CDR2 are SGHTA and FQGTGA. In DNA, the CDR3 is TGTGCCAGCAGCTTAGGGGAGGGACAGGGCTACACCTTC. It is translated as CASSLGEGQGYTF.

The chain carries TRBV7-6 and TRBJ2-1; tentatively, D is TRBD2 (7 bases). This CDR3 spans 13 amino acids. Germline V gene data show CDR1 as SGHVS and CDR2 as FNYEAQ. Trimming shortened V by 8 bases and J by 5 bases, and 13 bases separated the two germline ends. The CDR3 sequence: CASRGASNNEQFF. The CDR3 nucleotides read TGTGCCAGCCGGGGGGCTTCTAACAATGAGCAGTTCTTC.

The V and J genes are TRBV5-1 and TRBJ1-2; TRBD1 matches 7 bases. This CDR3 spans 15 amino acids. Germline V CDR1 and CDR2: SGHRS, YFSETQ. With V trimmed by 4 bases and J by 2 bases, 8 bases remained unmatched. Written as DNA, the CDR3 is TGCGCCAGCAGCATTGGGGCAGGGGGAAACTATGGCTACACCTTC. It specifies CASSIGAGGNYGYTF.

Comments on this clone: One junction end does not reproduce the germline sequence, and a read error may be involved. This chain uses TRBV5-1 with TRBJ2-7, with TRBD1 as a possible D gene (6 bases). This CDR3 contains 15 residues. Germline CDR1 SGHRS, CDR2 YFSETQ. The CDR3 DNA is TGCGCCGGCAGCTTGACAGGACAGTCGTCCTACGAGCAGTACTTC. This translates into CAGSLTGQSSYEQYF. The full variable domain, completed using reference TRBV5-1 and TRBJ2-7, is KAGVTQTPRYLIKTRGQQVTLSCSPISGHRSVSWYQQTPGQGLQFLFEYFSETQRNKGNFPGRFSGRQFSNSRSEMNVSTLELGDSALYLCAGSLTGQSSYEQYFGPGTRLTVT.

The genes are TRBV7-2 and TRBJ2-2; D may match TRBD1 or TRBD2 (6 bases each). The ends were cut back, 7 bases at V and 3 bases at J, with 15 bases in the middle. The CDR3 spans 15 residues. The germline V gene has CDR1 SGHTA and CDR2 FQGNSA. The CDR3 here is CASTLRGLDTGELFF. Written as DNA, the CDR3 is TGTGCCAGCACCCTTCGGGGGCTAGACACCGGGGAGCTGTTTTTT.

The J gene is TRBJ2-1, the V gene TRBV9; 10 bases fit TRBD1. CDR3 length equals 16 residues. V shed 0 bases, J shed 7 bases, and the junction held 7 bases outside the gene matches. Germline-derived CDR1 and CDR2 are SGDLS and YYNGEE. As DNA, the CDR3 is TGTGCCAGCAGCGTAGTAGCGGGACAGGGGATAAATGAGCAGTTCTTC. Translated: CASSVVAGQGINEQFF. Looking up the rest from reference TRBV9 and TRBJ2-1 gives the full variable domain: DSGVTQTPKHLITATGQRVTLRCSPRSGDLSVYWYQQSLDQGLQFLIQYYNGEERAKGNILERFSAQQFPDLHSELNLSSLELGDSALYFCASSVVAGQGINEQFFGPGTRLTVL.

The chain uses TRBV7-3 and TRBJ2-3; the match to TRBD2 covers 11 bases. From germline, CDR1 is SGHTA and CDR2 FQGTGA. V shed 1 base, J shed 1 base, and the junction held 7 bases outside the gene matches. The CDR3 is 18 residues long. The CDR3, as DNA: TGTGCCAGCAGCTTAAATCCGATACTAGCGGGGGGCACAGATACGCAGTATTTT. Translation gives CASSLNPILAGGTDTQYF.

This chain links TRBV18 with TRBJ2-2, with a tentative D call TRBD2 (5 bases). There are 15 residues in the CDR3. Trimming removed 3 bases at V and 0 bases at J, with 8 bases between. CDR1 KGHSH and CDR2 LQKENI come from the germline V gene. CDR3 DNA sequence: TGTGCCAGCTCACCCCTGACTACGAACACCGGGGAGCTGTTTTTT. As protein: CASSPLTTNTGELFF.

The chain has TRBV28 and TRBJ1-1; TRBD1 matches 8 bases. Germline assignment: CDR1 MDHEN and CDR2 SYDVKM. Trimming removed 7 bases from V and 3 bases from J; junction bases left unmatched: 4. The CDR3 extends over 13 amino acids. The CDR3 spells CASKDRADTEAFF. The CDR3 DNA sequence: TGTGCCAGCAAGGACAGGGCGGACACTGAAGCTTTCTTT.

This clone was counted once. The J gene is TRBJ2-5, the V gene TRBV7-9, with D possibly TRBD2 on 5 matching bases. Trimming pared 1 base from V and 0 bases from J, leaving 9 bases between. Looked up from germline, CDR1 is SEHNR and CDR2 is FQNEAQ (reference sequence). This CDR3 is 15 amino acids long. The CDR3 region is CASSLESGNQETQYF. In nucleotides, the CDR3 is TGTGCCAGCAGCTTAGAATCGGGGAACCAAGAGACCCAGTACTTC.

The chain recombines TRBV4-1 with TRBJ2-5; possible D gene TRBD2, 7 bases. From germline, CDR1 is MGHRA and CDR2 YSYEKL. The CDR3 is 15 amino acids. Trimming cost V 3 bases and J 4 bases, with 15 bases left between them. The CDR3 DNA is TGCGCCAGCAGCCACCTTTGGGGGGGCCGAGAGACCCAGTACTTC. This codes for CASSHLWGGRETQYF.

The chain links TRBV9 to TRBJ1-6; D might be TRBD1 (5 bases). Germline CDR1 and CDR2: SGDLS and YYNGEE. The CDR3 sequence is 14 residues long. Trimming took off 1 base at V and 8 bases at J, with 10 bases between the two ends. The CDR3 region is CASSVFGGDSPLHF. For the CDR3, the DNA is TGTGCCAGCAGCGTATTTGGGGGGGATTCACCCCTCCACTTT.

The J gene is TRBJ2-1, the V gene TRBV7-6, with 12 bases fitting TRBD2. Germline V gene lookup returns CDR1 SGHVS and CDR2 FNYEAQ. Trimming removed 5 bases from V and 2 bases from J; junction bases left unmatched: 7. The CDR3 is 17 amino acids. The CDR3 nucleotides read TGTGCCAGCAGCGTAAGACTAGCGGGGGACGCCTACAATGAGCAGTTCTTC. This encodes CASSVRLAGDAYNEQFF. The full variable domain, completed using reference TRBV7-6 and TRBJ2-1, is GAGVSQSPRYKVTKRGQDVALRCDPISGHVSLYWYRQALGQGPEFLTYFNYEAQQDKSGLPNDRFSAERPEGSISTLTIQRTEQRDSAMYRCASSVRLAGDAYNEQFFGPGTRLTVL.

This chain links TRBV28 with TRBJ1-1; 7 nucleotides match TRBD1. V gave up 3 bases and J gave up 5 bases; unmatched junction bases: 6. CDR1 MDHEN and CDR2 SYDVKM come from the germline V gene. The CDR3 runs 14 residues. The CDR3 DNA follows: TGTGCCAGCAGTTTCTCCTGGACAGGTACTGAAGCTTTCTTT. Translating gives CASSFSWTGTEAFF.

The chain carries TRBV28 and TRBJ1-2; TRBD1 agrees at 7 bases. J lost 6 bases, V lost 4 bases, and 14 bases had no gene match. The CDR3 has 16 residues. Germline V CDR1 and CDR2: MDHEN, SYDVKM. CDR3 region: CASSSRRFRGRDGYTF. The CDR3 DNA follows: TGTGCCAGCAGTTCCCGCAGGTTTAGGGGGCGCGATGGCTACACCTTC.

This clone was observed once. This rearrangement joins TRBV6-5 to TRBJ1-2; D unresolved. This CDR3 spans 15 amino acids. V lost 0 bases, J lost 4 bases, and 12 bases lay in between. CDR1 and CDR2 (germline): MNHEY, SVGAGI. The CDR3 nucleotides read TGTGCCAGCAGTTACTCCGAGCCTCGGTCCTATGGCTACACCTTC. This codes for CASSYSEPRSYGYTF.

This chain links TRBV18 with TRBJ1-5; 7 bases line up with TRBD1. The V gene end was trimmed by 6 bases and the J gene end by 3 bases; junction bases not matched to a gene: 5. The CDR3 is 14 amino acids. Germline V gives CDR1 KGHSH, CDR2 LQKENI. CDR3 sequence: CASSPGQNNQPQHF. The DNA of the CDR3 is TGTGCCAGCTCCCCGGGACAGAACAATCAGCCCCAGCATTTT.

The J gene is TRBJ2-7, the V gene TRBV7-2, with 15 positions matching TRBD2. The CDR3 length is 18 residues. Germline loops: CDR1 SGHTA, CDR2 FQGNSA. Germline trimming cut 6 bases from V and 7 bases from J; bases unmatched to any gene: 16. DNA of the CDR3: TGTGCCAGCAGTCTATGGACTAGCGGGGGGGGCACCGCGTGGGAGCAGTACTTC. This sequence encodes CASSLWTSGGGTAWEQYF.

V is TRBV5-4 and J is TRBJ1-2; 7 bases agree with TRBD1. CDR3 length equals 15 residues. Germline CDR1 reads SGHNT; CDR2 reads YYREEE (reference sequence). Trimming cost V 2 bases and J 4 bases; bases outside gene matches: 8. CDR3 bases: TGTGCCAGCAGCTTAGCCCGGGACAGCATCTATGGCTACACCTTC. It codes for CASSLARDSIYGYTF. Filled out from reference TRBV5-4 and TRBJ1-2, the complete variable domain reads ETGVTQSPTHLIKTRGQQVTLRCSSQSGHNTVSWYQQALGQGPQFIFQYYREEENGRGNFPPRFSGLQFPNYSSELNVNALELDDSALYLCASSLARDSIYGYTFGSGTRLTVV.

This sequence joins TRBV4-1 and TRBJ2-5; D is uncertain. With 1 base removed from V and 1 base from J, the gap between germline ends came to 7 bases. The CDR3 extends over 14 amino acids. Germline V gene lookup returns CDR1 MGHRA and CDR2 YSYEKL. DNA for the CDR3: TGCGCCAGCAGCCAAGTTTCGGTCCAAGAGACCCAGTACTTC. Its translation is CASSQVSVQETQYF.

Concerning this clone: One junction end disagrees with the germline gene, perhaps due to a read error. The sample has other DNA sequences that encode this CDR3 too. The chain uses TRBV5-6 and TRBJ1-1, with TRBD1 identical over 8 bases. Looked up from germline, CDR1 is SGHDT and CDR2 is YYEEEE. The CDR3 has 16 amino acids. CDR3 sequence (DNA): TGCGCCAGCAGCTTGGTAGGACAGGGTTTCTCAGCTGAAGCTTTCTTT. Its translation: CASSLVGQGFSAEAFF.

This chain links TRBV5-1 with TRBJ1-2, with 8 bases that match TRBD1. The CDR3 contains 14 residues. Per germline, CDR1 SGHRS and CDR2 YFSETQ. With V trimmed by 0 bases and J by 4 bases, 2 bases remained unmatched. The CDR3 DNA reads as TGCGCCAGCAGCTTGGGACAGGGGCCCTATGGCTACACCTTC. Translating gives CASSLGQGPYGYTF.

The J gene is TRBJ1-2, the V gene TRBV25-1, with D possibly matching TRBD1 (5 bases). The ends were cut back, 5 bases at V and 6 bases at J, with 16 bases in the middle. CDR1 and CDR2 from the germline V gene are MGHDK and SYGVNS. The CDR3 extends over 14 amino acids. The CDR3 is CASSPRGGEDGYTF. Here the CDR3 DNA reads TGTGCCAGCAGTCCCCGGGGGGGGGAAGATGGCTACACCTTC.

This chain connects TRBV19 to TRBJ1-2; D is unresolved. Germline V gene data show CDR1 as LNHDA and CDR2 as SQIVND (reference sequence). V was cut by 9 bases and J by 2 bases, with 10 bases left in between. CDR3 length: 12 residues. The CDR3 is CARRVPNYGYTF. For the CDR3, the DNA is TGTGCCAGAAGAGTACCCAACTATGGCTACACCTTC.

The chain uses TRBV18 and TRBJ2-2, with D hard to call. CDR1 and CDR2 (germline): KGHSH, LQKENI. CDR3 length: 15 residues. The V end lost 0 bases, the J end lost 2 bases, and 7 bases lay between the germline ends. This CDR3 reads CASSPPGVNTGELFF. CDR3 DNA sequence: TGTGCCAGCTCACCACCGGGCGTAAACACCGGGGAGCTGTTTTTT.

The gene calls are TRBV2 and TRBJ2-7, with TRBD1 matching over 11 bases. V lost 6 bases and J lost 3; bases outside the gene matches: 4. This CDR3 is 14 amino acids long. CDR1 is SNHLY, CDR2 FYNNEI, per germline. CDR3 sequence reads: CASSIGTGGYEQYF. DNA for the CDR3: TGTGCCAGCAGCATCGGGACAGGGGGCTACGAGCAGTACTTC.

The genes are TRBV7-2 and TRBJ1-4, with 8 nucleotides matching TRBD1. The CDR3 has 17 residues. The germline CDR1 and CDR2 sequences are SGHTA and FQGNSA. V lost 2 bases to trimming and J lost 2 bases; unmatched junction nucleotides: 7. In DNA form, the CDR3 reads TGTGCCAGCAGCTTACTCGGACAGGGACCCACTAATGAAAAACTGTTTTTT. Its protein product is CASSLLGQGPTNEKLFF.

V and J are TRBV29-1 and TRBJ1-2, with no clear D. The V end lost 4 bases, the J end lost 1 base, and 7 bases lay between the germline ends. Germline CDR1 reads SQVTM; CDR2 reads ANQGSEA. This CDR3 contains 12 residues. The CDR3 DNA reads as TGCAGCGTTGGGAGCCTTAACTATGGCTACACCTTC. Translating gives CSVGSLNYGYTF.

The chain couples TRBV6-4 to TRBJ1-2; D is possibly TRBD1 (5 bases). V was shortened by 1 base and J by 4 bases, with 16 bases between the two germline ends. Germline V gene sequence: CDR1 MRHNA, CDR2 SNTAGT. The CDR3 runs 16 residues. The CDR3 DNA follows: TGTGCCAGCAGTGACTATACTAGACCGGGGGGCTATGGCTACACCTTC. Residues: CASSDYTRPGGYGYTF.

This chain uses TRBV7-3 with TRBJ2-1, with TRBD2 matching over 8 bases. There are 15 residues in the CDR3. Per the germline V gene, CDR1 is SGHTA and CDR2 is FQGTGA. With V trimmed by 1 base and J by 3 bases, 2 bases remained unmatched. The CDR3 is CASSLNGGVYNEQFF. As DNA, the CDR3 is TGTGCCAGCAGCTTAAACGGGGGGGTCTACAATGAGCAGTTCTTC.

The J gene is TRBJ1-4, the V gene TRBV19; D is possibly TRBD1 (5 bases). From germline, CDR1 is LNHDA and CDR2 SQIVND (reference sequence). The CDR3 extends over 15 amino acids. V lost 6 bases and J 3 bases, leaving 14 bases between the germline ends. The CDR3 here is CASSLSRVANEKLFF. DNA of the CDR3: TGTGCCAGTAGCCTCAGCAGGGTTGCTAATGAAAAACTGTTTTTT.